The source of this T cell receptor beta chain is a study of CD8+CD57+ T cells in acquired aplastic anemia. The wider study: The DNA of sorted CD4+ and CD8+ cells averaged 3.2 ug.

Patients picked for sequencing had shown CD8+CD57+ cell expansion detected by flow cytometry. As a group, the patients uniformly had severe acquired aplastic anemia. When blood sampling took place, the patients had received no therapy. Comment on this clonotype: A read error may be the cause here, since a much bigger clone is one base away. In this CDR3 the conserved last residue, phenylalanine or tryptophan, is missing, so a read error is likely.

Trimming removed 8 bases at V and 5 bases at J, with 19 bases between. The CDR3 runs to 14 residues. Germline CDR1 reads MNHEY; CDR2 reads SVGEGT. The use of genomic DNA as template underpinned the TCR beta VDJ and CDR3 profiling. TCRdb re-called the reads through MiXCR, storing one row per CDR3 protein. The sample records 150,000 to 200,000 distinct CDR3 sequences, roughly 48% being singletons. The clonotype originates from a human donor with aplastic anemia. Material: sorted CD4+, CD8+, or CD8+CD57+ T cells (not recorded which) from PBMCs. The chain is built from TRBV6-2 or TRBV6-3 and TRBJ2-7; possibly TRBD2 for D (7 bases). Here the CDR3 reads CASGTSGGRDEQYL. The DNA for the CDR3 is TGTGCCAGCGGCACTTCGGGGGGCAGGGACGAGCAGTACCTC.